These T cell receptor beta chains were read from a single sample in a study of blood T cell repertoires in COVID-19. TCRdb keeps only in-frame clones here, not all; method: immunoSEQ multiplex PCR. This table holds around 200,000 clones, about 90% found once. The source material was peripheral blood. The origin of the receptors is a woman aged 18-29 years who had recovered from COVID-19. Each CDR3 is given with its conserved first and last residue. Each record gives: J gene, clone size, D gene, CDR3 length, V gene, CDR3 DNA, CDR3 protein. A D gene is named only where the DNA matches it firmly. Rows give clone size only sometimes, using once, few, many, or a class for an expanded clone.

j_gene: TRBJ2-2; abundance: -; d_gene: TRBD2; len: 13; v_gene: TRBV29-1; CDR3nt: TGCAGCGGGGGACTAGTGAACACCGGGGAGCTGTTTTTT; CDR3aa: CSGGLVNTGELFF
j_gene: TRBJ1-1; abundance: -; d_gene: -; len: 18; v_gene: TRBV7-3; CDR3nt: TGTGCCAGCAGCTTAATTCCTCTTCATACGGCGGGGGACACTGAAGCTTTCTTT; CDR3aa: CASSLIPLHTAGDTEAFF
j_gene: TRBJ2-3; abundance: -; d_gene: -; len: 16; v_gene: TRBV5-5; CDR3nt: TGTGCCAGCAGCTTGGAATGGGGGCTAAGCACAGATACGCAGTATTTT; CDR3aa: CASSLEWGLSTDTQYF
j_gene: TRBJ2-3; abundance: -; d_gene: TRBD1; len: 14; v_gene: TRBV7-3; CDR3nt: TGTGCCAGCAGCCTAGGACAGGGAGCAGATACGCAGTATTTT; CDR3aa: CASSLGQGADTQYF
j_gene: TRBJ2-2; abundance: few; d_gene: -; len: 16; v_gene: TRBV7-3; CDR3nt: TGTGCCAGCAGCTTAACGAGTGGGGTAGAGGGCGGGGAGCTGTTTTTT; CDR3aa: CASSLTSGVEGGELFF
j_gene: TRBJ2-1; abundance: -; d_gene: -; len: 13; v_gene: TRBV6-6; CDR3nt: TGTGCCAGCATCCCATCTAACTACAATGAGCAGTTCTTC; CDR3aa: CASIPSNYNEQFF
j_gene: TRBJ2-7; abundance: few; d_gene: -; len: 14; v_gene: TRBV27; CDR3nt: TGTGCCAGCAGTTTACTTGGAGGAATCTACGAGCAGTACTTC; CDR3aa: CASSLLGGIYEQYF
j_gene: TRBJ1-2; abundance: few; d_gene: -; len: 14; v_gene: TRBV7-6; CDR3nt: TGTGCCAGCAGCTTAGCGACAGGAGTTGATGGCTACACCTTC; CDR3aa: CASSLATGVDGYTF
j_gene: TRBJ2-7; abundance: -; d_gene: -; len: 13; v_gene: TRBV5-6; CDR3nt: TGTGCCAGCAGCCAAGACACCCCTGACGAGCAGTACTTC; CDR3aa: CASSQDTPDEQYF
j_gene: TRBJ1-5; abundance: -; d_gene: -; len: 15; v_gene: TRBV7-8; CDR3nt: TGTGCCAGCAGTCTAGAGCCACTCAGCAATCAGCCCCAGCATTTT; CDR3aa: CASSLEPLSNQPQHF
j_gene: TRBJ2-1; abundance: -; d_gene: TRBD2; len: 16; v_gene: TRBV18; CDR3nt: TGTGCCAGCTCACCCGGTACGGGAGGGAAGTACAATGAGCAGTTCTTC; CDR3aa: CASSPGTGGKYNEQFF
j_gene: TRBJ2-2; abundance: -; d_gene: -; len: 15; v_gene: TRBV9; CDR3nt: TGTGCCAGCAGCCCCCGGGCAGGGGCGGCCGGGGAGCTGTTTTTT; CDR3aa: CASSPRAGAAGELFF
j_gene: TRBJ2-7; abundance: -; d_gene: TRBD2; len: 15; v_gene: TRBV5-6; CDR3nt: TGTGCCAGCAGTGTAACTAGCGGGAGATCCTACGAGCAGTACTTC; CDR3aa: CASSVTSGRSYEQYF
j_gene: TRBJ2-3; abundance: -; d_gene: -; len: 15; v_gene: TRBV4-2; CDR3nt: TGTGCCAGCAGCCAAGAATGGGGGCACACAGATACGCAGTATTTT; CDR3aa: CASSQEWGHTDTQYF
j_gene: TRBJ2-7; abundance: -; d_gene: -; len: 11; v_gene: TRBV19; CDR3nt: TGTGCCAGTAGTACACTGACAGGTCTGTACTTC; CDR3aa: CASSTLTGLYF
j_gene: TRBJ1-1; abundance: few; d_gene: -; len: 13; v_gene: TRBV6-4; CDR3nt: TGTGCCAGCAGTGACAGGGGGAACACTGAAGCTTTCTTT; CDR3aa: CASSDRGNTEAFF
j_gene: TRBJ2-1; abundance: few; d_gene: TRBD2; len: 16; v_gene: TRBV5-1; CDR3nt: TGCGCCAGCAGCCTATCCGGGGCGGGAGGCCCACGTGAGCAGTTCTTC; CDR3aa: CASSLSGAGGPREQFF
j_gene: TRBJ1-4; abundance: -; d_gene: -; len: 14; v_gene: TRBV6-5; CDR3nt: TGTGCCAGCAGGCGGGACCCGGGAGGTGAAAAACTGTTTTTT; CDR3aa: CASRRDPGGEKLFF
j_gene: TRBJ2-3; abundance: -; d_gene: -; len: 13; v_gene: TRBV10-1; CDR3nt: TGCGCCAGCAGTGAGGGCAGCACAGATACGCAGTATTTT; CDR3aa: CASSEGSTDTQYF
j_gene: TRBJ1-2; abundance: -; d_gene: -; len: 14; v_gene: TRBV25-1; CDR3nt: TGTGCCAGCAGTGAATTCGGGGAGGGCTATGGCTACACCTTC; CDR3aa: CASSEFGEGYGYTF
j_gene: TRBJ1-2; abundance: -; d_gene: -; len: 12; v_gene: TRBV29-1; CDR3nt: TGCAGCGTCCCAGACGGGAACTATGGCTACACCTTC; CDR3aa: CSVPDGNYGYTF
j_gene: TRBJ1-2; abundance: -; d_gene: -; len: 12; v_gene: TRBV29-1; CDR3nt: TGCAGCGGGTGGACAGCGCCCTATGGCTACACCTTC; CDR3aa: CSGWTAPYGYTF
j_gene: TRBJ1-2; abundance: -; d_gene: TRBD1; len: 16; v_gene: TRBV5-1; CDR3nt: TGCGCCAGCAGCTTGGGGCCGATAGGGGGCGGCTATGGCTACACCTTC; CDR3aa: CASSLGPIGGGYGYTF
j_gene: TRBJ2-1; abundance: -; d_gene: TRBD2; len: 19; v_gene: TRBV13; CDR3nt: TGTGCCAGCAGCTTAGGACTAGCGGGAGGGCCCAGCTCCTACAATGAGCAGTTCTTC; CDR3aa: CASSLGLAGGPSSYNEQFF
j_gene: TRBJ2-3; abundance: -; d_gene: -; len: 14; v_gene: TRBV11-3; CDR3nt: TGTGCCAGCAGCTTCGGGGGGCGGTCAGATACGCAGTATTTT; CDR3aa: CASSFGGRSDTQYF
j_gene: TRBJ2-4; abundance: -; d_gene: -; len: 12; v_gene: TRBV6-5; CDR3nt: TGTGCCAGCAGCCATAGAGGAATGGTTCAGTACTTC; CDR3aa: CASSHRGMVQYF
j_gene: TRBJ2-3; abundance: few; d_gene: TRBD2; len: 17; v_gene: TRBV28; CDR3nt: TGTGCCAGCAGGGGGACTAGCGGGAGGGCCGGGGCAGATACGCAGTATTTT; CDR3aa: CASRGTSGRAGADTQYF
j_gene: TRBJ2-7; abundance: -; d_gene: -; len: 14; v_gene: TRBV11-2; CDR3nt: TGTGCCAGCAGCCAGACTGGGTACTACTACGAGCAGTACTTC; CDR3aa: CASSQTGYYYEQYF
j_gene: TRBJ1-1; abundance: -; d_gene: -; len: 13; v_gene: TRBV7-8; CDR3nt: TGTGCCAGCAGCCCCCCCAGGAACACTGAAGCTTTCTTT; CDR3aa: CASSPPRNTEAFF
j_gene: TRBJ2-7; abundance: once; d_gene: -; len: 14; v_gene: TRBV21-1; CDR3nt: TGTGCCAGCTCCCCCGGGACATCGACCTACGAGCAGTACTTC; CDR3aa: CASSPGTSTYEQYF